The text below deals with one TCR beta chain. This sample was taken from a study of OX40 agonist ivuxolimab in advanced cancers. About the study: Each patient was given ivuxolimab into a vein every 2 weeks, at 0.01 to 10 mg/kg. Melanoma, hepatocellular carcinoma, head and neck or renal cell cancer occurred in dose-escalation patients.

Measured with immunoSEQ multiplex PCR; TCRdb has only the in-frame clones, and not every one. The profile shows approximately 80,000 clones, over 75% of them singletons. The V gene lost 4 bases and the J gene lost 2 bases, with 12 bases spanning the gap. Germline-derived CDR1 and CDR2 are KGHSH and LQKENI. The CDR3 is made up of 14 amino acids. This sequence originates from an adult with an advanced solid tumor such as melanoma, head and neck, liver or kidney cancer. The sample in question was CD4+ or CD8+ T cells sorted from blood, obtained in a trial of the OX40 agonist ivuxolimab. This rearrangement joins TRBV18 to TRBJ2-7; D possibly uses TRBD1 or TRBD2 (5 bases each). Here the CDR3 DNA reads TGTGCCAGCTCACGTCGGGACGGTACCTACGAGCAGTACTTC. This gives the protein CASSRRDGTYEQYF.